The present T cell receptor (beta chain) was sequenced within a study of cytomegalovirus exposure and HLA in healthy donors. Study context: The early release's HLA-typed donors yielded approximately 85 million unique TCRs. Study conclusions and caveats: Cytomegalovirus-associated TCR beta chains were listed, numbering some 180. Whilst most TCR sequences proved rare, a subset of public TCRs occurred across many donors.

Concerning this clone itself: Its antigen is undetermined.

PCR primers comprised 60 Vbeta and 13 Jbeta primers. This table comes from immunoSEQ multiplex PCR, and its TCRdb copy is limited to in-frame clones, with some not included. The sample lists approximately 86,000 clones, 76% occurring once. Trimming cost V 4 bases and J 0 bases, with 20 bases left between them. This CDR3 spans 17 amino acids. Germline V CDR1 and CDR2: SGHNT, YYREEE (reference sequence). The source of this sequence is a man aged 35 to 55 in good health and CMV-seronegative. Source material: PBMCs. The chain uses TRBV5-4 and TRBJ2-7; the D gene is possibly TRBD1 (6 bases). The CDR3 sequence: CASSAPPGHHNSYEQYF. CDR3 bases: TGTGCCAGCAGCGCACCACCGGGACACCATAACTCCTACGAGCAGTACTTC. The complete variable domain, with remaining parts taken from reference TRBV5-4 and TRBJ2-7, reads ETGVTQSPTHLIKTRGQQVTLRCSSQSGHNTVSWYQQALGQGPQFIFQYYREEENGRGNFPPRFSGLQFPNYSSELNVNALELDDSALYLCASSAPPGHHNSYEQYFGPGTRLTVT.